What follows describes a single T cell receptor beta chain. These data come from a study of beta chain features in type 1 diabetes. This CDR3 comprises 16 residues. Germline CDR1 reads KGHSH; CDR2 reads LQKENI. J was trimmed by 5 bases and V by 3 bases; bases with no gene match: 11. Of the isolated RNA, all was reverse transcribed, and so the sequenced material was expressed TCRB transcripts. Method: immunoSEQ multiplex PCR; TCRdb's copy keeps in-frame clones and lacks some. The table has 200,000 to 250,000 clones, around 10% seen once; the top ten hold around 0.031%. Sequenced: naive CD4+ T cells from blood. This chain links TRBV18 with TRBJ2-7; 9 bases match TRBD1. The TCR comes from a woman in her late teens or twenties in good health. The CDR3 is CASSPLPGQGVNEQYF. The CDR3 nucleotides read TGTGCCAGCTCACCGTTACCGGGACAGGGAGTCAACGAGCAGTACTTC.